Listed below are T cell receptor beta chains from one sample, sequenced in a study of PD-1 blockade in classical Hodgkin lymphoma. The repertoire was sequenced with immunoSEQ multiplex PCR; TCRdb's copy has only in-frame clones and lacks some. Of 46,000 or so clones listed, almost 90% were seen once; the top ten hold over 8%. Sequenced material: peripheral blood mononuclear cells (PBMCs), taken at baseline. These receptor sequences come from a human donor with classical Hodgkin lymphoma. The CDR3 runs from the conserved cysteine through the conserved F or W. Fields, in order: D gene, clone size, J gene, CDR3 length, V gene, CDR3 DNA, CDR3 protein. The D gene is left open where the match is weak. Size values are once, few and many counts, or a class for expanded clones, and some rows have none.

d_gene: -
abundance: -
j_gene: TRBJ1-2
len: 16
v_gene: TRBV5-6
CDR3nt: TGTGCCAGCAGCCGATCCTCTCAAACAGCGCCCTATGGCTACACCTTC
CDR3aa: CASSRSSQTAPYGYTF

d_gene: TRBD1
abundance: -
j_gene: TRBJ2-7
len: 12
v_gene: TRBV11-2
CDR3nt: TGTGCCAGCAGCCGACAGGGGTACGAGCAGTACTTC
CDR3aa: CASSRQGYEQYF

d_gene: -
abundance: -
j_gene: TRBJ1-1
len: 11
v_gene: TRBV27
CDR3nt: TGTGCCAGCAAGACGGGAACTGAAGCTTTCTTT
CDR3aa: CASKTGTEAFF

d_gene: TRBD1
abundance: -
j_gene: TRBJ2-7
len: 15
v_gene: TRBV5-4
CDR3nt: TGTGCCAGCAGCTTGGGGGGGACAGGGTTCTACGAGCAGTACTTC
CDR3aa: CASSLGGTGFYEQYF

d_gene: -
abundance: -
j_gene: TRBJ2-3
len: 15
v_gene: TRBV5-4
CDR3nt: TGTGCCAGCAGCGACGGGCTCCAGGTTGCAGATACGCAGTATTTT
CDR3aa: CASSDGLQVADTQYF

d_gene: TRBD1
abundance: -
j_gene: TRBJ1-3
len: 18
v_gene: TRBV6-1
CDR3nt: TGTGCCAGCAGTGATCCCGGGACAGGCTTTTCCTCTGGAAACACCATATATTTT
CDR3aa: CASSDPGTGFSSGNTIYF

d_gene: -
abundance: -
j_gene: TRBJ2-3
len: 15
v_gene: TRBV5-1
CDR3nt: TGCGCCAGCAGCTTGGAGGCAGGTAGCATAGATACGCAGTATTTT
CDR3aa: CASSLEAGSIDTQYF

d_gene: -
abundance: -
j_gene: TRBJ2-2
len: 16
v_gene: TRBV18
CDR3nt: TGTGCCAGCTCACCGCTGGATCAGGGAGGTTCCGGGGAGCTGTTTTTT
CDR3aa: CASSPLDQGGSGELFF

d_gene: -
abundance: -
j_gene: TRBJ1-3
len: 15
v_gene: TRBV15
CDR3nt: TGTGCCACCAGCAGAGATCTAGGCACTGGAAACACCATATATTTT
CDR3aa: CATSRDLGTGNTIYF

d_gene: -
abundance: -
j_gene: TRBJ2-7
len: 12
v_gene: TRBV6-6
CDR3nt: TGTGCCAGCAGCGCACAGTCCTACGAGCAGTACTTC
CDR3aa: CASSAQSYEQYF

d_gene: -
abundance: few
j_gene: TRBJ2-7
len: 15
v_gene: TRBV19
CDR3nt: TGTGCCAGTAGTATATCCCTTTCTACAGGAGCCGAGCAGTACTTC
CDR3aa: CASSISLSTGAEQYF

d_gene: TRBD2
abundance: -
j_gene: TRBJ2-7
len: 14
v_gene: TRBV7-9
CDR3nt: TGTGCCAGCAGCTTACATAGCGGGATGATCGAGCAGTACTTC
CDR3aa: CASSLHSGMIEQYF

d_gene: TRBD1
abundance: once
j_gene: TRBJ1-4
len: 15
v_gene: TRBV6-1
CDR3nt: TGTGCCAGCAGTGAGGCCGGGACAGGGGGTGAAAAACTGTTTTTT
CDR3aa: CASSEAGTGGEKLFF

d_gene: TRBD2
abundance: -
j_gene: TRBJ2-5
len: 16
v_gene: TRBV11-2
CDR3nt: TGTGCCAGCAGCTCCGGGGTAGCGGGAGACCGCGAGACCCAGTACTTC
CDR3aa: CASSSGVAGDRETQYF

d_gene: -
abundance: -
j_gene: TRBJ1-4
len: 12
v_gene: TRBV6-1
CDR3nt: TGTGCCAGCAGAGAGAATGTGGGAAAACTGTTTTTT
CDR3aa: CASRENVGKLFF

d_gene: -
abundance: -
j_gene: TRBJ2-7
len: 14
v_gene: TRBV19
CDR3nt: TGTGCCAGTAGCCCCGGGGCAGGGGTCTACGAGCAGTACTTC
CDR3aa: CASSPGAGVYEQYF

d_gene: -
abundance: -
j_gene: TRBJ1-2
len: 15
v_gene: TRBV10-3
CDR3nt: TGTGCCATCAGTGAGGTGGAGGACAGCGTGGATGGCTACACCTTC
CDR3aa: CAISEVEDSVDGYTF

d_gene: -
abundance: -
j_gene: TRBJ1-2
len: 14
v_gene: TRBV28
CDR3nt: TGTGCCAGCCGTCCGGGGCAGAAGCACTATGGCTACACCTTC
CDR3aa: CASRPGQKHYGYTF

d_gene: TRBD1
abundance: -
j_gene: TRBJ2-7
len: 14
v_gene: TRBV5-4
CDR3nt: TGTGCCAGCAGCCCCGGACAGGGGGCCTACGAGCAGTACTTC
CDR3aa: CASSPGQGAYEQYF

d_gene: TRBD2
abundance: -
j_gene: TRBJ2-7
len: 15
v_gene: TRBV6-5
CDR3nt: TGTGCCAGCAGAATCACTGGCGGGAGCTCCTACGAGCAGTACTTC
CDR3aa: CASRITGGSSYEQYF

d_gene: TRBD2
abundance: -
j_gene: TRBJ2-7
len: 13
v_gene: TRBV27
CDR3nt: TGTGCCAGCACCCCAGCGGGAGGAAACGAGCAGTACTTC
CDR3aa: CASTPAGGNEQYF

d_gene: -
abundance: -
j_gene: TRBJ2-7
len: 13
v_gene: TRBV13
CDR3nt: TGTGCCAGCAGCTTAGAGTCCCAATACGAGCAGTACTTC
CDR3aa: CASSLESQYEQYF

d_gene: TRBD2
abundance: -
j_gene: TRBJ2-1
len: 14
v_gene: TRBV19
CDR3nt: TGTGCCAGTAGGCTAGCGGGGAACGTGGATGAGCAGTTCTTC
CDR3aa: CASRLAGNVDEQFF

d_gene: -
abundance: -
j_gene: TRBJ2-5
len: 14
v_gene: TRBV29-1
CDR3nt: TGCAGCGTTCCCAGACAGAGTGCCAAAGAGACCCAGTACTTC
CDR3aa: CSVPRQSAKETQYF

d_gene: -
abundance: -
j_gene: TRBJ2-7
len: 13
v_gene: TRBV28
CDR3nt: TGTGCCACCCAGGGGGGTGGCTCCTACGAGCAGTACTTC
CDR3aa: CATQGGGSYEQYF

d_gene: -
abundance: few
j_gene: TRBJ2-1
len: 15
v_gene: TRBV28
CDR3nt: TGTGCCAGCAGTTTATTGGGGGAGAGTTTACATGAGCAGTTCTTC
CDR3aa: CASSLLGESLHEQFF

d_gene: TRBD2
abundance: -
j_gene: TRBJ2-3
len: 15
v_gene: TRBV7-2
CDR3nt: TGTGCCAGCAGCCTCGGGACTACGGGCACAGATACGCAGTATTTT
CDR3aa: CASSLGTTGTDTQYF

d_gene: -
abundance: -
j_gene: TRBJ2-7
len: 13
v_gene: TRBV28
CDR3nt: TGTGCCAGCACCCACGGAAGGGCCTACGAGCAGTACTTC
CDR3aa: CASTHGRAYEQYF

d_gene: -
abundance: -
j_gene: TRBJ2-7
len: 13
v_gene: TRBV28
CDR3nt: TGTGCCAGCAGTATGACAGATTACTACGAGCAGTACTTC
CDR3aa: CASSMTDYYEQYF

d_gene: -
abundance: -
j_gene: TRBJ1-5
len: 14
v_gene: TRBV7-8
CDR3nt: TGTGCCAGCAGCTCAAACAGGGCTGCTCAGCCCCAGCATTTT
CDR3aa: CASSSNRAAQPQHF

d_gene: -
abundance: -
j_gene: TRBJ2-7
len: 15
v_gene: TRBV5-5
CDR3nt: TGTGCCAGCAGCTTGGCCGGGGTCCTCCCCTACGAGCAGTACTTC
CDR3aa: CASSLAGVLPYEQYF

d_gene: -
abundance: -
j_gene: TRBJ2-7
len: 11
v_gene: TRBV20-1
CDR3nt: TGCAGTGTCAGGGGCTCCTACGAGCAGTACTTC
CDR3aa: CSVRGSYEQYF

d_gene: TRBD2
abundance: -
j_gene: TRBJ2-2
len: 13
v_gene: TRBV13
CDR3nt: TGTGCCAGCAGCTCCCAGCGGGACGGGGAGCTGTTTTTT
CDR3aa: CASSSQRDGELFF

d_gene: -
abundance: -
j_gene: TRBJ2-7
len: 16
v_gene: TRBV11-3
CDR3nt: TGTGCCAGCAGCTTAGGGCTAGGACAACACTCCTACGAGCAGTACTTC
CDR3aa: CASSLGLGQHSYEQYF

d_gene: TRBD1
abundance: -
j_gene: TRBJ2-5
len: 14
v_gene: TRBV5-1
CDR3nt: TGCGCCAGCAGCTTGGGCAGGGGGCTAGAGACCCAGTACTTC
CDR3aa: CASSLGRGLETQYF

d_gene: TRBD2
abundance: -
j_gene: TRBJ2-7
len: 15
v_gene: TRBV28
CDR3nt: TGTGCCAGCAGTACTCCGGGACTAGGGTCCTACGAGCAGTACTTC
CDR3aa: CASSTPGLGSYEQYF

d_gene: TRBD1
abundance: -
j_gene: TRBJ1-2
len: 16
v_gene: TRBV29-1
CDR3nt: TGCAGCGTTGACTACCCCAGGCAGGGGGGGTACTATGGCTACACCTTC
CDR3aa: CSVDYPRQGGYYGYTF

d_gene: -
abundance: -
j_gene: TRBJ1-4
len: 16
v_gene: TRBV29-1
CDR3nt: TGCAGCGTTGAAGTTCCAGGGATATCTACTAATGAAAAACTGTTTTTT
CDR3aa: CSVEVPGISTNEKLFF

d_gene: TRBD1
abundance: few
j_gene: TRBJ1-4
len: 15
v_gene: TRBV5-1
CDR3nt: TGCGCCAGCAGCCCACTAACAGGGGAGCGGGAAAAACTGTTTTTT
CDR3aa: CASSPLTGEREKLFF

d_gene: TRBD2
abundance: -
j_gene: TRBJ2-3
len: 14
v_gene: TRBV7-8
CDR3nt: TGTGCCAGCAGCGAAGGGACTAGCGTATATACGCAGTATTTT
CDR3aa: CASSEGTSVYTQYF

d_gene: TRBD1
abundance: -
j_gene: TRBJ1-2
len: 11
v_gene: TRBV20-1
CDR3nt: TGCTGTGACAGGGGCGACTATGGCTACACCTTC
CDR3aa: CCDRGDYGYTF

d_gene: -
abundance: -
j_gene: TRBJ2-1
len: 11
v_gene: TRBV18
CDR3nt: TGTGCCAGCTCTTTAGCGGATGAGCAGTTCTTC
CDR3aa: CASSLADEQFF

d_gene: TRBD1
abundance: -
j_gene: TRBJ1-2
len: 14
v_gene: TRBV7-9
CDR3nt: TGTGCCAGCAGCTTACAAACAGGGGGTTATGGCTACACCTTC
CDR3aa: CASSLQTGGYGYTF

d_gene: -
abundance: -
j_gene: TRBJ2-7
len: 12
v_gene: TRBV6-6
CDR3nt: TGTGCCAGCGTCGGCGGATCTTACGAGCAGTACTTC
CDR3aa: CASVGGSYEQYF

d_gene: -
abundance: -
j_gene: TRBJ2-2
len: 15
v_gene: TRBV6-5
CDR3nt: TGTGCCAGCAGGCCGGGACATTCGAACACCGGGGAACTGTTTTTT
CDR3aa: CASRPGHSNTGELFF

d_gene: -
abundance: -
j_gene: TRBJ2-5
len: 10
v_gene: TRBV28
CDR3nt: TGTGCCAGTTCTGATGAGACCCAGTACTTC
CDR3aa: CASSDETQYF

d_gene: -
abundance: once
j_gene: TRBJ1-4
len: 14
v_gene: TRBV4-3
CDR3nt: TGCGCCAGCAGCCAAGATATAACCAATGAAAAACTGTTTTTT
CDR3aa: CASSQDITNEKLFF

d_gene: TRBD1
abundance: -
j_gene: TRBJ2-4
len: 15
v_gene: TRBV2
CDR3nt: TGTGCCAGCAAGGAACAGGGGATGGGAAATAACATTCAGTACTTC
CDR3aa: CASKEQGMGNNIQYF

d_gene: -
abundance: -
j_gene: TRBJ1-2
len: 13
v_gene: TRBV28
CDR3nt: TGTGCCAGCAGTTTAAGGTCAACCCGGGGCTACACCTTC
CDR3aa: CASSLRSTRGYTF

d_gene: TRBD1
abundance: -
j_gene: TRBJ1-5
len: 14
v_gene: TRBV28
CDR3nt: TGTGCCGGACAGGGGGGGGCTAGCAATCAGCCCCAGCATTTT
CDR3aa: CAGQGGASNQPQHF

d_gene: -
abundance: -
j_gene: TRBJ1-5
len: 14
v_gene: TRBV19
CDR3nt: TGTGCCAGTAGTAGAGCTAATAGCAATCAGCCCCAGCATTTT
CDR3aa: CASSRANSNQPQHF

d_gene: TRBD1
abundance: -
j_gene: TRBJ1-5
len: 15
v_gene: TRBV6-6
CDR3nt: TGTGCCAGCAGTTACTCCCGGGACAGGAATCAGCCCCAGCATTTT
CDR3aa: CASSYSRDRNQPQHF

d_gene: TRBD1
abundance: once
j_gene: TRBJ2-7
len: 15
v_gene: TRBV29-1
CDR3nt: TGCAGCGTTGCTGCCACCGGGACAGCCTACTACGAGCAGTACTTC
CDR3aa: CSVAATGTAYYEQYF

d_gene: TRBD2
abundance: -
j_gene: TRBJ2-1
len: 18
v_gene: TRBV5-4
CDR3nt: TGTGCCAGCAGCGCGGGACTAGCGGGAGTCGTGACCTACAATGAGCAGTTCTTC
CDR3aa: CASSAGLAGVVTYNEQFF

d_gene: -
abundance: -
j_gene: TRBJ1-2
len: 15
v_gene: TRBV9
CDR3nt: TGTGCCAGCAGCGCACAATCCGGGGTCAACTATGGCTACACCTTC
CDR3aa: CASSAQSGVNYGYTF

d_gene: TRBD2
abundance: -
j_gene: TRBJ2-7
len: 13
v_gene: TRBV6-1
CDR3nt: TGTGCCAGCAGTGGGGGACTAATGGGCGAGCAGTACTTC
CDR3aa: CASSGGLMGEQYF

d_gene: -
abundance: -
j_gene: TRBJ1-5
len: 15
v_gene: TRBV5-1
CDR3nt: TGCGCCAGCCGGAAGGACATCTCAAGCAATCAGCCCCAGCATTTT
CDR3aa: CASRKDISSNQPQHF

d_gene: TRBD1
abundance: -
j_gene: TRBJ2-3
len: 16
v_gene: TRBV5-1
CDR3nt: TGCGCCAGCAGCGTGGCCGGGACAGGCAGCACAGATACGCAGTATTTT
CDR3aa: CASSVAGTGSTDTQYF

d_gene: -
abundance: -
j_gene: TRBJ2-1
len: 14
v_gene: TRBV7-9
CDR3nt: TGTGCCAGCAGCCCACGGTCAGAAGCGAATGAGCAGTTCTTC
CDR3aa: CASSPRSEANEQFF